This T cell receptor beta chain was observed in a study of OX40 agonist ivuxolimab in advanced cancers. At the level of the study: Patients received the agonistic anti-OX40 (CD134) antibody ivuxolimab.

Clones were read by immunoSEQ multiplex PCR, and TCRdb kept only the in-frame ones, dropping some. The sample records roughly 57,000 clones, about four fifths being singletons. CDR1 is MDHEN and CDR2 is SYDVKM in the germline V gene. The CDR3 is 15 residues long. V was pared by 5 bases and J by 3 bases, with 14 bases between. The sample consisted of CD4+ or CD8+ T cells sorted from blood, taken in a trial of the OX40 agonist ivuxolimab. The chain recombines TRBV28 with TRBJ1-5; tentatively, D is TRBD1 (5 bases). The sequence derives from an adult with an advanced solid tumor such as melanoma, head and neck, liver or kidney cancer. The CDR3 DNA follows: TGTGCCAGCAGTCGGGACCGCGAGCCCAATCAGCCCCAGCATTTT. Its protein is CASSRDREPNQPQHF.